One sample yielded the 27 T cell receptor beta chains listed below, sequenced in a study of T cell clonality in common variable immunodeficiency. Assay: immunoSEQ multiplex PCR; the TCRdb copy retains only in-frame clones and omits some. Recorded here are about 37,000 clones, none singletons. The sample taken for sequencing was peripheral blood mononuclear cells. Source of these receptors: a person aged 18-70 years in good health.

This clone was seen many times. The read ends 3 residues early relative to the CDR3; the germline J gene fills the gap. The rearrangement links TRBV10-2 to TRBJ2-3; tentative D call: TRBD2 (5 bases). The ends were cut back, 2 bases at V and 3 bases at J, with 9 bases in the middle. CDR1 is WSHSY and CDR2 is SAAADI in the germline V gene. The CDR3 totals 14 residues. This CDR3 is CASSEEDFTDTQYF. Incomplete CDR3 DNA: TGCGCCAGCAGTGAGGAGGACTTTACAGATACG.

This clone was recorded at least ten times. The CDR3 goes on 3 residues after the read ends, and that part is filled in from the germline J gene. The chain employs TRBV6-2 or TRBV6-3 and TRBJ1-2; TRBD1 might be the D (6 bases). Trimming shortened V by 5 bases and J by 6 bases, and 10 bases separated the two germline ends. CDR1 and CDR2 (germline): MNHEY, SVGEGT. The CDR3 length is 12 residues. Partial CDR3 DNA: TGTGCCAGCAGTACGGGGACAAATGGC. Translating it yields CASSTGTNG. The full-length CDR3 reads as CASSTGTNGYTF.

This clone was seen repeatedly, ten times or more. Read sequence stops 3 residues before the CDR3 end, and the germline J gene provides the missing end. This chain links TRBV19 with TRBJ2-1; D gene uncertain. Germline CDR1 is LNHDA and CDR2 is SQIVND (reference sequence). CDR3 length: 15 residues. V lost 10 bases and J lost 0, with 16 bases in between. The CDR3 is CATTLQISSYNEQFF. The part of the CDR3 DNA that was read is TGTGCCACTACCTTACAGATCTCCTCCTACAATGAG.

This clone was picked up many times. The read finishes 3 residues shy of the CDR3 end, and the germline J gene is used to complete it. This rearrangement joins TRBV2 to TRBJ2-3; 11 positions match TRBD2. Trimming cost V 6 bases and J 2 bases; bases outside gene matches: 4. The CDR3 runs 15 residues. Germline lookup yields CDR1 SNHLY and CDR2 FYNNEI. The CDR3 protein is CASRVLAGVTDTQYF. The covered CDR3 bases are TGTGCCAGCAGAGTACTAGCGGGAGTCACAGATACG. The full variable domain, completed using reference TRBV2 and TRBJ2-3, is EPEVTQTPSHQVTQMGQEVILRCVPISNHLYFYWYRQILGQKVEFLVSFYNNEISEKSEIFDDQFSVERPDGSNFTLKIRSTKLEDSAMYFCASRVLAGVTDTQYFGPGTRLTVL.

This clone was seen many times. The read comes to an end 3 residues before the CDR3 does, leaving the germline J gene to fill in the end. The V gene is TRBV7-6, the J gene TRBJ1-6, with no clear D. The CDR3 covers 15 residues. The V and J ends lost 1 base and 5 bases respectively, with 9 bases between them. The germline V gene encodes CDR1 SGHVS and CDR2 FNYEAQ. The covered CDR3 bases are TGTGCCAGCAGCTTAGGGGCAGCCAATAATTCACCC. Translated: CASSLGAANNSP. The entire CDR3 is CASSLGAANNSPLHF. Full variable domain (remainder filled in from reference TRBV7-6 and TRBJ1-6): GAGVSQSPRYKVTKRGQDVALRCDPISGHVSLYWYRQALGQGPEFLTYFNYEAQQDKSGLPNDRFSAERPEGSISTLTIQRTEQRDSAMYRCASSLGAANNSPLHFGNGTRLTVT.

The table lists this clone with many counts. The CDR3 goes on 3 residues after the read ends, and that part is filled in from the germline J gene. The chain couples TRBV20-1 to TRBJ1-5; 10 nucleotides line up with TRBD1. Germline CDR1 is DFQATT and CDR2 is SNEGSKA (reference sequence). This CDR3 is built from 19 residues. V dropped 0 bases and J dropped 0; count of bases not matched to a gene: 11. The CDR3 DNA, read in part, is TGCAGTGCTAGAGACAACCCGACAGGGGGCCTTTATAGCAATCAGCCC. Its translation: CSARDNPTGGLYSNQP. In full, the CDR3 is CSARDNPTGGLYSNQPQHF.

The table lists this clone with many counts. The read ends 3 residues shy of where the CDR3 ends; the end is completed using the germline J gene. The chain uses TRBV14 and TRBJ2-5, with D possibly being TRBD1 (6 bases). From germline, CDR1 is SGHDN and CDR2 FVKESK. V was clipped by 3 bases and J by 2 bases, with 19 bases between them. CDR3 length: 17 residues. CDR3 loop: CASSHQITGHRQETQYF. Partial CDR3 DNA: TGTGCCAGCAGCCACCAAATAACGGGACACCGACAAGAGACC.

Ten or more counts support this clone. The CDR3 end falls 3 residues outside the read, so it is completed with the germline J gene. The chain employs TRBV16 and TRBJ1-2; D possibly corresponds to TRBD1 (6 bases). V lost 2 bases and J lost 6, with 10 bases in between. The CDR3 runs 13 residues. From germline, CDR1 is KGHSY and CDR2 FQNENV. The CDR3 bases that were read are TGTGCCAGCAGCCAAACCAGGGGTGATGGC. Translation gives CASSQTRGDG. From start to end, the CDR3 is CASSQTRGDGYTF.

This clone was recorded at least ten times. The read terminates 3 residues ahead of where the CDR3 ends, so the germline J gene completes it. The chain couples TRBV5-6 to TRBJ2-3; D unresolved. CDR3 length: 13 residues. Germline V gene sequence: CDR1 SGHDT, CDR2 YYEEEE. The V gene lost 2 bases and the J gene lost 3 bases, with 7 bases spanning the gap. Incomplete CDR3 DNA: TGTGCCAGCAGCTTAAAGGGTACAGATACG. Translating gives CASSLKGTDT. The entire CDR3 sequence reads CASSLKGTDTQYF.

There are many counts of this clone. The CDR3 end is not reached by the read, which stops 3 residues before it; the germline J gene fills it in. This chain links TRBV19 with TRBJ2-1; a weak D match, TRBD2 (5 bases). This CDR3 is 13 amino acids long. Germline V gives CDR1 LNHDA, CDR2 SQIVND (reference sequence). The V end was cut by 1 base, the J end by 7 bases, with 8 bases between. The CDR3 is CASSIGWTNEQFF. CDR3 DNA (partial): TGTGCCAGTAGTATAGGCTGGACTAATGAG.

This clone showed up many times. The CDR3 end lies 3 residues beyond the end of the read and is filled in from the germline J gene. V usage is TRBV20-1 and J usage is TRBJ2-3, with 9 positions matching TRBD1. Losses at the gene ends were 3 bases for V and 4 bases for J; bases not matched to a gene: 8. From germline, CDR1 is DFQATT and CDR2 SNEGSKA (reference sequence). The CDR3 consists of 15 residues. The CDR3 bases that were read are TGCAGTGCTAGTCCCGGACAGGGGTACGCAGATACG. Translated: CSASPGQGYADT. The CDR3 in its entirety is CSASPGQGYADTQYF.

This clone occurred many times. The CDR3 end is not reached by the read, which stops 3 residues before it; the germline J gene fills it in. This sequence joins TRBV5-1 and TRBJ2-7; the match to TRBD2 covers 8 bases. J was trimmed by 2 bases and V by 2 bases; bases with no gene match: 6. The CDR3 length is 15 residues. The germline CDR1 and CDR2 sequences are SGHRS and YFSETQ. The covered CDR3 bases are TGCGCCAGCAGCTTAGCGGGAGAAACTCCCTACGAG. It codes for CASSLAGETPYE. The whole CDR3 is CASSLAGETPYEQYF. The whole variable domain, filled in from reference TRBV5-1 and TRBJ2-7, reads KAGVTQTPRYLIKTRGQQVTLSCSPISGHRSVSWYQQTPGQGLQFLFEYFSETQRNKGNFPGRFSGRQFSNSRSEMNVSTLELGDSALYLCASSLAGETPYEQYFGPGTRLTVT.

This clone was counted at least ten times. The read stops 3 residues short of the end of the CDR3; the missing end is completed from the germline J gene. This chain uses TRBV11-3 with TRBJ2-3; D call uncertain. The CDR3 sequence is 12 residues long. The V gene lost 4 bases and the J gene lost 6 bases, with 8 bases spanning the gap. The germline gives CDR1 SGHNT, CDR2 YENEEA. The covered CDR3 bases are TGTGCCAGCAGCTCATCAGTGGATACG. As protein: CASSSSVDT. The complete CDR3 protein is CASSSSVDTQYF.

On this clone: The read falls 3 residues short of the CDR3 end, and the missing part is taken from the germline J gene. Within the sample, other DNA sequences also encode this same CDR3. The chain is built from TRBV18 and TRBJ1-6; 9 bases map to TRBD1. The V and J ends lost 3 bases and 7 bases, in that order; junction bases with no gene match: 1. The CDR3 consists of 14 residues. The germline V gene encodes CDR1 KGHSH and CDR2 LQKENI. The CDR3 spells CASSPGQGNSPLHF. Incomplete CDR3 DNA: TGTGCCAGCTCACCCGGACAGGGGAATTCACCC.

This clone was seen at least ten times. The sequence runs out 3 residues before the end of the CDR3; the remainder is reconstructed from the germline J gene. This chain uses TRBV2 with TRBJ1-1; possibly TRBD1 for D (6 bases). The length of the CDR3 is 14 residues. In germline, CDR1 is SNHLY, CDR2 FYNNEI. V was clipped by 8 bases and J by 1 base, with 14 bases between them. The CDR3 DNA, read in part, is TGTGCCAGCGTACTGGACAGCCCGAACACTGAA. Translation gives CASVLDSPNTE. The entire CDR3 sequence reads CASVLDSPNTEAFF.

This clone showed up many times. The read terminates 3 residues before the CDR3 end, so the remaining end is supplied by the germline J gene. The chain couples TRBV28 to TRBJ2-3; D not resolved. The CDR3 runs 15 residues. Germline CDR1 reads MDHEN; CDR2 reads SYDVKM. V was cut by 7 bases and J by 0 bases, with 14 bases left in between. The CDR3 reads CASKLDQRSTDTQYF. CDR3 DNA (partial): TGTGCCAGCAAGCTCGACCAGCGAAGCACAGATACG.

Many counts were recorded for this clone. The missing CDR3 end, 3 residues past where the read stops, is filled in from the germline J gene. The V call is TRBV4-2, the J call TRBJ2-1; 9 bases align to TRBD2. There are 15 residues in the CDR3. J lost 4 bases, V lost 4 bases, and 5 bases had no gene match. The V gene's germline CDR1 is LGHNA and CDR2 YNFKEQ. The chain's CDR3 is CASSPLAGLYNEQFF. CDR3 DNA (partial): TGTGCCAGCAGCCCCCTAGCGGGACTGTACAATGAG.

The sample holds many counts of this clone. The read ends 3 residues early relative to the CDR3; the germline J gene fills the gap. This rearrangement joins TRBV5-1 to TRBJ1-5, with TRBD1 as a possible D gene (6 bases). Trimming stripped 0 bases from V and 4 bases from J, with 11 bases between. Germline values: CDR1 SGHRS, CDR2 YFSETQ. The CDR3 extends over 15 amino acids. This chain's CDR3 is CASSLDRDKNQPQHF. CDR3 DNA, as far as it was read: TGCGCCAGCAGCTTGGATCGGGACAAAAATCAGCCC.

This clone came up many times. The read finishes 3 residues shy of the CDR3 end, and the germline J gene is used to complete it. The chain links TRBV7-9 to TRBJ2-1, with D maybe TRBD2 (6 bases). Trimming cost V 7 bases and J 4 bases, with 14 bases left between them. Per the germline V gene, CDR1 is SEHNR and CDR2 is FQNEAQ (reference sequence). The CDR3 runs 14 residues. CDR3 DNA (partial): TGTGCCAGCATGCCTAGCGAGTTTTACAATGAG. Its translation: CASMPSEFYNE. The whole CDR3 reads CASMPSEFYNEQFF.

This clone was recorded a few times. The read stops 3 residues short of the end of the CDR3; the missing end is completed from the germline J gene. V and J are TRBV30 and TRBJ1-2; perhaps TRBD1 as D (6 bases). Germline CDR1 GTSNPN, CDR2 SVGIG (reference sequence). The CDR3 is made up of 17 amino acids. The part of the CDR3 DNA that was read is TGTGCCTGGGAGTTGGGACACATGGGAGGGCCCTACAATGAC. Translated, it gives CAWELGHMGGPYND. The full-length CDR3 reads as CAWELGHMGGPYNDYTF. Based on the CDR3 plus reference TRBV30 and TRBJ1-2, the full variable domain is SQTIHQWPATLVQPVGSPLSLECTVEGTSNPNLYWYRQAAGRGLQLLFYSVGIGQISSEVPQNLSASRPQDRQFILSSKKLLLSDSGFYLCAWELGHMGGPYNDYTFGSGTRLTVV.

This clone was counted at least ten times. The read falls 3 residues short of the CDR3 end, and the missing part is taken from the germline J gene. The chain carries TRBV30 and TRBJ2-5; 7 bases map to TRBD2. V lost 0 bases to trimming and J lost 5 bases; unmatched junction nucleotides: 9. The CDR3 consists of 15 residues. Germline CDR1 GTSNPN, CDR2 SVGIG (reference sequence). The sequenced part of the CDR3 DNA is TGTGCCTGGAGTGTAGGTGCGGGAGTCGAGGAGACC. This translates into CAWSVGAGVEET. The entire CDR3 reads CAWSVGAGVEETQYF.

This clone was detected a few times. The read falls 3 residues short of the CDR3 end, and the missing part is taken from the germline J gene. J is TRBJ1-3 and V is TRBV19, with no clear D. CDR3 length: 16 amino acids. V lost 3 bases to trimming and J lost 0 bases, with 12 bases between them. Germline loops: CDR1 LNHDA, CDR2 SQIVND (reference sequence). The CDR3 region is CASSIPGSGSGNTIYF. The DNA read from the CDR3 is TGTGCCAGTAGTATTCCAGGCTCAGGCTCTGGAAACACC.

Ten or more counts support this clone. The sequenced fragment ends 3 residues before the CDR3 boundary, so the rest is inferred from the germline J gene. The chain employs TRBV28 and TRBJ1-5; D unclear. Germline CDR1 and CDR2: MDHEN and SYDVKM. The CDR3 is 15 residues long. Trimming removed 5 bases from V and 8 bases from J, with 19 bases in between. The CDR3: CASSTPRGSEEPQHF. Partial CDR3 DNA: TGTGCCAGCAGTACACCTCGAGGCAGCGAGGAGCCC.

This clone was observed at least ten times. The CDR3 is cut off 3 residues early in the read; its end comes from the germline J gene. The chain carries TRBV18 and TRBJ1-1; D is uncertain. The ends were cut back, 3 bases at V and 2 bases at J, with 13 bases in the middle. The length of the CDR3 is 15 residues. CDR1 is KGHSH and CDR2 is LQKENI in the germline V gene. Incomplete CDR3 DNA: TGTGCCAGCTCACCCCCGACATATTCCAACACTGAA. Translated, it gives CASSPPTYSNTE. The entire CDR3 sequence reads CASSPPTYSNTEAFF.

This clone was observed many times. The CDR3 loop is CSADEPGRSSYEQYF. CDR3 bases read: TGCAGTGCTGACGAGCCGGGGAGGAGCTCCTACGAG. The J gene is TRBJ2-7, the V gene TRBV20-1, with D perhaps TRBD2 (6 bases). The read terminates 3 residues before the CDR3 end, so the remaining end is supplied by the germline J gene. The CDR3 has 15 amino acids. The germline V gene has CDR1 DFQATT and CDR2 SNEGSKA (reference sequence). V was shortened by 5 bases and J by 0 bases, with 17 bases between the two germline ends.

In this sample, this clone turned up many times. The read terminates 3 residues ahead of where the CDR3 ends, so the germline J gene completes it. The chain recombines TRBV30 with TRBJ1-6, with a weak D call TRBD1 (6 bases). V lost 5 bases and J lost 0, with 20 bases in between. This CDR3 has 18 amino acids. Germline loops: CDR1 GTSNPN, CDR2 SVGIG (reference sequence). CDR3 region: CAWEGVVAASSYNSPLHF. CDR3 bases read: TGTGCCTGGGAGGGGGTAGTGGCAGCGAGCTCCTATAATTCACCC.

Many counts were recorded for this clone. The read stops 3 residues short of the end of the CDR3; the missing end is completed from the germline J gene. The rearrangement joins TRBV4-1 to TRBJ1-5, with TRBD1 identical over 7 bases. Trimming at V came to 3 bases and at J to 0 bases, leaving 2 bases not matched to a gene. Germline loops: CDR1 MGHRA, CDR2 YSYEKL. This CDR3 has 15 residues. Incomplete CDR3 DNA: TGCGCCAGCAGCCATCGGACAGGTAGCAATCAGCCC. This sequence encodes CASSHRTGSNQP. The full CDR3 sequence reads CASSHRTGSNQPQHF.